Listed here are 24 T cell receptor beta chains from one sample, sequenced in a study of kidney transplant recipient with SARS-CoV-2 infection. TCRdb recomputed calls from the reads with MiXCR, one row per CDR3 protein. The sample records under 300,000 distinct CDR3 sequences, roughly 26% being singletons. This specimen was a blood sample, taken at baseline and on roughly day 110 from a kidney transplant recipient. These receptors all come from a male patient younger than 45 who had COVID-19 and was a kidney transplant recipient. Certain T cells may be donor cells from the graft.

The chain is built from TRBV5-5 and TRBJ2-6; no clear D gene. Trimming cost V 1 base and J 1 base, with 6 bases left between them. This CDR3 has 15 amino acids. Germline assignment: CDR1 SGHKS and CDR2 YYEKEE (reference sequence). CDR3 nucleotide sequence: TGTGCCAGCAGCTTGCCCGTTTCTGGGGCCAACGTCCTGACTTTC. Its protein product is CASSLPVSGANVLTF.

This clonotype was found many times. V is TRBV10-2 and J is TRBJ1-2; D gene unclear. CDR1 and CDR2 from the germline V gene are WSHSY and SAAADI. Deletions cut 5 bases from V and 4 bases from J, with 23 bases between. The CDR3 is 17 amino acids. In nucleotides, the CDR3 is TGCGCCAGCAGTAGTAAATGCACTTCTAGAAAGACCTATGGCTACACCTTC. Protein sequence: CASSSKCTSRKTYGYTF.

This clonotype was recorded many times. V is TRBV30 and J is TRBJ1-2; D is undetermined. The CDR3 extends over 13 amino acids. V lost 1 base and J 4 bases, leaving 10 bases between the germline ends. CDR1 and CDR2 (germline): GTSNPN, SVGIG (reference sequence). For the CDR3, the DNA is TGTGCCTGGAGTGGCCAAGTGCCCTATGGCTACACCTTC. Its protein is CAWSGQVPYGYTF. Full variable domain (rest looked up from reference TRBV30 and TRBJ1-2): SQTIHQWPATLVQPVGSPLSLECTVEGTSNPNLYWYRQAAGRGLQLLFYSVGIGQISSEVPQNLSASRPQDRQFILSSKKLLLSDSGFYLCAWSGQVPYGYTFGSGTRLTVV.

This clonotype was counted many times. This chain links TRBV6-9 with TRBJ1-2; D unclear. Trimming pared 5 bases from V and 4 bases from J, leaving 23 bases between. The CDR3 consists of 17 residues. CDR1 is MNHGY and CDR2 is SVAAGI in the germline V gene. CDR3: CASSRMAPYGKTYGYTF. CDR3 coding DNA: TGTGCCAGCAGTCGGATGGCGCCTTACGGAAAGACCTATGGCTACACCTTC.

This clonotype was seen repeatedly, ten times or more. CDR3 protein: CATSVCERCGKTYGYTF. CDR3 in DNA: TGTGCCACCAGCGTTTGTGAAAGGTGTGGAAAGACCTATGGCTACACCTTC. This chain uses TRBV15 with TRBJ1-2; D not certain. The CDR3 runs 17 residues. Germline V gives CDR1 LNHNV, CDR2 YYDKDF (reference sequence). V was cut by 5 bases and J by 4 bases, with 23 bases left in between.

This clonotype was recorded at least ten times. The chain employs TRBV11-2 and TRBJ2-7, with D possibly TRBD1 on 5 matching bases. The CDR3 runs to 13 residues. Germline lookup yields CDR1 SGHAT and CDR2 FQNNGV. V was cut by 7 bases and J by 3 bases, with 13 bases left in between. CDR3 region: CASKGFPYYEQYF. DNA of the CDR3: TGTGCCAGCAAGGGGTTTCCTTACTACGAGCAGTACTTC.

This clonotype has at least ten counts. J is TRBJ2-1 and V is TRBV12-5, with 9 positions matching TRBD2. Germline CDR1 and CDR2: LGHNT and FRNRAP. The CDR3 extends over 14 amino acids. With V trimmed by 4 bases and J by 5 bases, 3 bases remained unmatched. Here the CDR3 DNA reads TGTGCTAGTGGTTGGACTAGCGATAACAATGAGCAGTTCTTC. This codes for CASGWTSDNNEQFF.

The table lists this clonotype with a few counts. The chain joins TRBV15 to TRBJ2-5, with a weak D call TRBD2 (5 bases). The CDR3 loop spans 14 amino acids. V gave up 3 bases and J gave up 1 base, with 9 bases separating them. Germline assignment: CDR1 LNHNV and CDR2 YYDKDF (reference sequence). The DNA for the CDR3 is TGTGCCACCAGCAGGCCCGGGGTCCAAGAGACCCAGTACTTC. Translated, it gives CATSRPGVQETQYF.

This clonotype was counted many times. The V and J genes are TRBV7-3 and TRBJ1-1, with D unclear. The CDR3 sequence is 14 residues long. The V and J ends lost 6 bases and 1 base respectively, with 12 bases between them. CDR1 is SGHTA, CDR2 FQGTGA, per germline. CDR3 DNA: TGTGCCAGCAGTCTCGGACGCGGGAACACTGAAGCTTTCTTT. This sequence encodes CASSLGRGNTEAFF.

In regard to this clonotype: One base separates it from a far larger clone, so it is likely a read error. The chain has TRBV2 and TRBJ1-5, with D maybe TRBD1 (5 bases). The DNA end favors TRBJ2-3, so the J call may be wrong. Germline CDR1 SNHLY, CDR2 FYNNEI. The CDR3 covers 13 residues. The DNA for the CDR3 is TGTGCCAGCAGCCAGGGCGGCAATCAGCCCCAGTATTTT. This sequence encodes CASSQGGNQPQYF.

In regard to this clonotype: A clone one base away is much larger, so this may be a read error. The CDR3 loop is CSAGAKTGGSYNEQFF. The CDR3, as DNA: TGCAGTGCTGGAGCGAAAACAGGGGGTTCCTACAATGAGCAGTTCTTC. This chain uses TRBV20-1 with TRBJ2-1; 8 bases line up with TRBD1. CDR3 size: 16 residues. CDR1 and CDR2 (germline): DFQATT, SNEGSKA (reference sequence). The junction had 10 bases not matched to a gene; V was cut back by 5 bases and J by 1 base.

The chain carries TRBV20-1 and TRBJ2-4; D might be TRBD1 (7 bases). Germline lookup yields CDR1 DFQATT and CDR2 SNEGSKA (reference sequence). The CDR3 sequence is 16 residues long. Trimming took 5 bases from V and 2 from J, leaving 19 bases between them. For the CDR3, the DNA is TGCAGTGCTGATCAGGGGGGAGGTGTAACCAAAAACATTCAGTACTTC. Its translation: CSADQGGGVTKNIQYF.

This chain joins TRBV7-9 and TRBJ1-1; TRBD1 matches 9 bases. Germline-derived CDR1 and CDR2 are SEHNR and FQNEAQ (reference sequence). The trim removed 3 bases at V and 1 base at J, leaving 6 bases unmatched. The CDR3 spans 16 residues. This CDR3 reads CASSLTGQGPNTEAFF. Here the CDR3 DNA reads TGTGCCAGCAGCTTGACGGGACAGGGCCCGAACACTGAAGCTTTCTTT. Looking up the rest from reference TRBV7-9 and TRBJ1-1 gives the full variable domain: DTGVSQNPRHKITKRGQNVTFRCDPISEHNRLYWYRQTLGQGPEFLTYFQNEAQLEKSRLLSDRFSAERPKGSFSTLEIQRTEQGDSAMYLCASSLTGQGPNTEAFFGQGTRLTVV.

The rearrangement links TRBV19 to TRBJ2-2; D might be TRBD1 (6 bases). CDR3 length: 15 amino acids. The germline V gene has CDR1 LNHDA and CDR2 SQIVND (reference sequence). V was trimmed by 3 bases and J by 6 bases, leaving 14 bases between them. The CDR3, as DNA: TGTGCCAGTAGTATTACGGCAGGGGCGGCCGGGGAGCTGTTTTTT. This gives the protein CASSITAGAAGELFF.

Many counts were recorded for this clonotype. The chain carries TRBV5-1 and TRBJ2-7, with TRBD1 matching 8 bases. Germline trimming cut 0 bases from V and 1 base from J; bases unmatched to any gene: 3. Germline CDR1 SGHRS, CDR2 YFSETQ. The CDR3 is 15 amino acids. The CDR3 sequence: CASSLGGQESYEQYF. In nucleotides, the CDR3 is TGCGCCAGCAGCTTGGGGGGACAGGAGTCCTACGAGCAGTACTTC.

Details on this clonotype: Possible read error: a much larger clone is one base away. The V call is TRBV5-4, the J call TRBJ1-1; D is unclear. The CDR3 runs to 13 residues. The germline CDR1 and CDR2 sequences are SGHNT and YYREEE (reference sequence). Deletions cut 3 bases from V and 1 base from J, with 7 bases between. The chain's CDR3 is CASSSTKNTEAFF. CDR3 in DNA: TGTGCCAGCAGCTCTACAAAGAACACTGAAGCTTTCTTT.

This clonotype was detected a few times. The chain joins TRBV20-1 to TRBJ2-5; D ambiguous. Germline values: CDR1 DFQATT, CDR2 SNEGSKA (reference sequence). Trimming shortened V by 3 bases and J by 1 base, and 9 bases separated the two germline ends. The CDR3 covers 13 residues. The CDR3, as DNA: TGCAGTGCTAGTGAGCCCCTCCAAGAGACCCAGTACTTC. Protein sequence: CSASEPLQETQYF.

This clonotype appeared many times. In DNA, the CDR3 is TGTGCCAGCAGCTCGAAGCCGGCTAACTATGGCTACACCTTC. Its protein is CASSSKPANYGYTF. The chain recombines TRBV7-9 with TRBJ1-2; D not resolved. The V gene lost 4 bases and the J gene lost 0 bases, with 9 bases spanning the gap. The CDR3 contains 14 residues. The germline V gene has CDR1 SEHNR and CDR2 FQNEAQ (reference sequence). The full variable domain, in which reference TRBV7-9 and TRBJ1-2 provide the parts outside the CDR3, is DTGVSQNPRHKITKRGQNVTFRCDPISEHNRLYWYRQTLGQGPEFLTYFQNEAQLEKSRLLSDRFSAERPKGSFSTLEIQRTEQGDSAMYLCASSSKPANYGYTFGSGTRLTVV.

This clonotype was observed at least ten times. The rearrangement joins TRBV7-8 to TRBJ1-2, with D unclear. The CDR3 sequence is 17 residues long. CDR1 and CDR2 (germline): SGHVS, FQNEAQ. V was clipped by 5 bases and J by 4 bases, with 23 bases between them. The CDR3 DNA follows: TGTGCCAGCAGCAGAAAACAGTTTACCCGAAAGACCTATGGCTACACCTTC. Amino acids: CASSRKQFTRKTYGYTF. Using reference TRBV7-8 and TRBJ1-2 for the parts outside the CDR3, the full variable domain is GAGVSQSPRYKVAKRGQDVALRCDPISGHVSLFWYQQALGQGPEFLTYFQNEAQLDKSGLPSDRFFAERPEGSVSTLKIQRTQQEDSAVYLCASSRKQFTRKTYGYTFGSGTRLTVV.

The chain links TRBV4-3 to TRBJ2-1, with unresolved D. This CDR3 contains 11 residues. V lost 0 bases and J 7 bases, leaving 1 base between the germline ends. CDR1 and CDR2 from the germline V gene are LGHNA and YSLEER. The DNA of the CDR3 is TGCGCCAGCAGCCAAGAGAATGAGCAGTTCTTC. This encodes CASSQENEQFF.

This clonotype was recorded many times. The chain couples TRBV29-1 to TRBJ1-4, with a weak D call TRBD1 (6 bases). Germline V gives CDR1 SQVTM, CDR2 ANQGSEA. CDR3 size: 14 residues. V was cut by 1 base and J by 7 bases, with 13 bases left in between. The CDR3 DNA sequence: TGCAGCGTTGAAGTACAGGGAACGGGTGAAAAACTGTTTTTT. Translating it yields CSVEVQGTGEKLFF.

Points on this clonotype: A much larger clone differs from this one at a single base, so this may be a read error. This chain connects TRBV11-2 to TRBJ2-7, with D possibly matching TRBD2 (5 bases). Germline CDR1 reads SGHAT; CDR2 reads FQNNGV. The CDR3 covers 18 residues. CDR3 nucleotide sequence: TGTGCCAGCAACTTAGAGGGCCCTCCCACTCTCATGCTCTACGAGCAGTACTTC. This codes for CASNLEGPPTLMLYEQYF. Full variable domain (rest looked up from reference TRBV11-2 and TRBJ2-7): EAGVAQSPRYKIIEKRQSVAFWCNPISGHATLYWYQQILGQGPKLLIQFQNNGVVDDSQLPKDRFSAERLKGVDSTLKIQPAKLEDSAVYLCASNLEGPPTLMLYEQYFGPGTRLTVT.

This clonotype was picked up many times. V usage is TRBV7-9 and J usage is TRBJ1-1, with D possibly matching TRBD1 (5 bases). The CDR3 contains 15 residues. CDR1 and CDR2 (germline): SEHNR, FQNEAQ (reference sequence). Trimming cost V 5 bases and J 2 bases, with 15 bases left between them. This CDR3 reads CASSKDGAYNTEAFF. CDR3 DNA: TGTGCCAGCAGCAAGGACGGGGCCTATAACACTGAAGCTTTCTTT.

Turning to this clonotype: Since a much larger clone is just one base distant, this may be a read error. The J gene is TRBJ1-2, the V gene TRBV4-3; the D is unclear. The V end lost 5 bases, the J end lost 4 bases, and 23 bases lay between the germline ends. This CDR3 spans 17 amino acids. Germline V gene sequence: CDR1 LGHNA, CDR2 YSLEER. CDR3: CASSSSAGRRKTYGYTF. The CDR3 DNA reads TGCGCCAGCAGCAGTTCCGCAGGACGTCGAAAGACCTATGGCTACACCTTC.